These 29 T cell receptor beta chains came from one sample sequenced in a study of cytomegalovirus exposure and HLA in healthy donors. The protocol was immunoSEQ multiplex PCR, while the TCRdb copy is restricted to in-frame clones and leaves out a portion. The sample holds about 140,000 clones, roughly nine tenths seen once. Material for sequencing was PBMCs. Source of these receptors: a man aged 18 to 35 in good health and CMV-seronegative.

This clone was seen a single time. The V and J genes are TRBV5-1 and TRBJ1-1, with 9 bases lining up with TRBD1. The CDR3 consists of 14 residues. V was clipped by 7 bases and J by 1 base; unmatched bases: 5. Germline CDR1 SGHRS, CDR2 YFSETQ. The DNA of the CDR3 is TGCGCCAGCGGGACAGGGTCCCCGAACACTGAAGCTTTCTTT. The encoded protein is CASGTGSPNTEAFF.

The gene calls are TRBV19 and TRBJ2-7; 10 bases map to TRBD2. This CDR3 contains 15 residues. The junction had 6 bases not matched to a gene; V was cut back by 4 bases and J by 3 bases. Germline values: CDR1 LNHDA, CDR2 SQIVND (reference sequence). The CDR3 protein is CASSTNPSGGYEQYF. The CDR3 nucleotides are TGTGCCAGTAGTACCAATCCTAGCGGGGGCTACGAGCAGTACTTC. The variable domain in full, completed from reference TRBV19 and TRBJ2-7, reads DGGITQSPKYLFRKEGQNVTLSCEQNLNHDAMYWYRQDPGQGLRLIYYSQIVNDFQKGDIAEGYSVSREKKESFPLTVTSAQKNPTAFYLCASSTNPSGGYEQYFGPGTRLTVT.

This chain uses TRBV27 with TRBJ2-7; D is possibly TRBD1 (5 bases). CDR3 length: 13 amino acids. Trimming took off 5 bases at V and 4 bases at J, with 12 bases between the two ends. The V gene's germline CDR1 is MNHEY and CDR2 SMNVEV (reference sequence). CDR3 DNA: TGTGCCAGCAGTCCATTAGCAGGGTACGAGCAGTACTTC. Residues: CASSPLAGYEQYF.

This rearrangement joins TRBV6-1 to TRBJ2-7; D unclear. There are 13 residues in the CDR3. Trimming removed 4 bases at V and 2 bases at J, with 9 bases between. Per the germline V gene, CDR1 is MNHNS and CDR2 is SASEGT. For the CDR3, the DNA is TGTGCCAGCAGTGTGGGCCTCGCCTACGAGCAGTACTTC. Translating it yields CASSVGLAYEQYF.

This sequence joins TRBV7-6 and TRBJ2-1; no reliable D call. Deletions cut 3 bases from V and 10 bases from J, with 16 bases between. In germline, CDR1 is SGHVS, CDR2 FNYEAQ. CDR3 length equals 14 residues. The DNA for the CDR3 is TGTGCCAGCAGCTTCCCGCCTGAACACCGCGAGCAGTTCTTC. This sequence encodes CASSFPPEHREQFF.

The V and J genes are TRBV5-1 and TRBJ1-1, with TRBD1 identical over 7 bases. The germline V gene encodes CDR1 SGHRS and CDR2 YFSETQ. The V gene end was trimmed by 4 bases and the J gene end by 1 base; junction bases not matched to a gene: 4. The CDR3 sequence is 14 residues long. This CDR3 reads CASSTGQPNTEAFF. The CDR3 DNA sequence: TGCGCCAGCAGCACGGGACAGCCGAACACTGAAGCTTTCTTT.

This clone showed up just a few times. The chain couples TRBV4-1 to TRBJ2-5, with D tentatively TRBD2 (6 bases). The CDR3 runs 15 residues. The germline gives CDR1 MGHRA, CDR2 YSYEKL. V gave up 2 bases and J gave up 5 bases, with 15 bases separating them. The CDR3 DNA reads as TGCGCCAGCAGCCAAAACGGAGGGCCAGGGGAGACCCAGTACTTC. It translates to CASSQNGGPGETQYF.

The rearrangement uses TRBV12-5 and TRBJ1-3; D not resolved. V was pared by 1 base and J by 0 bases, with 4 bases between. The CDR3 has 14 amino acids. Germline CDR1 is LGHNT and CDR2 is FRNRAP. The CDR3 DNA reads TGTGCTAGTGGTTTGGGTAACTCTGGAAACACCATATATTTT. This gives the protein CASGLGNSGNTIYF.

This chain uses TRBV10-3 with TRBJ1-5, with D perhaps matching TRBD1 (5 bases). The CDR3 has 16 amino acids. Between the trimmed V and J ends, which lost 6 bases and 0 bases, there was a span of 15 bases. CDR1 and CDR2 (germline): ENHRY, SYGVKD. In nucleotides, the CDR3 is TGTGCCATCAGCCTGAGTGGACACCCTAGCAATCAGCCCCAGCATTTT. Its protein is CAISLSGHPSNQPQHF.

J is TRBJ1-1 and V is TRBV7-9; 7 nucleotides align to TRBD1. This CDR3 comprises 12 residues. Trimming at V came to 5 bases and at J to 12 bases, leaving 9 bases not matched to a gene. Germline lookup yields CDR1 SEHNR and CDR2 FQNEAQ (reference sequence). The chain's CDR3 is CASSPGGSLTFF. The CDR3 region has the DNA TGTGCCAGCAGCCCAGGGGGTTCGCTGACTTTCTTT.

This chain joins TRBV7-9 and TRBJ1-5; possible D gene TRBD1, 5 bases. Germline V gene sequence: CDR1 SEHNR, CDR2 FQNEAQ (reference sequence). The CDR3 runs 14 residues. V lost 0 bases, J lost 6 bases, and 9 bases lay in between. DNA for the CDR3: TGTGCCAGCAGCTTAGCGGGGGAGGGTCAGCCCCAGCATTTT. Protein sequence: CASSLAGEGQPQHF.

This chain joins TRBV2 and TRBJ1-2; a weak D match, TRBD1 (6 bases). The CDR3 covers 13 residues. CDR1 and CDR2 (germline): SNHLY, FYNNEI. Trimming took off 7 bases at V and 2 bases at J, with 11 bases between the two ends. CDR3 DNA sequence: TGTGCCAGCACCACCGACAGGAACTATGGCTACACCTTC. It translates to CASTTDRNYGYTF.

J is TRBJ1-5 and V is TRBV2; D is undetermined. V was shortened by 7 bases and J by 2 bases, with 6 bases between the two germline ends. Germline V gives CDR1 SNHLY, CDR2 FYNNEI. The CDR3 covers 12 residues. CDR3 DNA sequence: TGTGCCAGCACTGGCCGCAATCAGCCCCAGCATTTT. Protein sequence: CASTGRNQPQHF.

This CDR3 reads CASSERTYNSPLHF. CDR3 DNA: TGTGCCAGCAGCGAGAGGACCTATAATTCACCCCTCCACTTT. This chain connects TRBV9 to TRBJ1-6, with unresolved D. Germline assignment: CDR1 SGDLS and CDR2 YYNGEE. This CDR3 comprises 14 residues. Trimming removed 3 bases from V and 2 bases from J, with 6 bases in between. Filled out from reference TRBV9 and TRBJ1-6, the complete variable domain reads DSGVTQTPKHLITATGQRVTLRCSPRSGDLSVYWYQQSLDQGLQFLIQYYNGEERAKGNILERFSAQQFPDLHSELNLSSLELGDSALYFCASSERTYNSPLHFGNGTRLTVT.

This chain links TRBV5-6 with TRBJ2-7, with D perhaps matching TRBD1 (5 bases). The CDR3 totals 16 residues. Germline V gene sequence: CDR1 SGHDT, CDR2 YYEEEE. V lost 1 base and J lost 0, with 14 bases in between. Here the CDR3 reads CASSLLKGHRSYEQYF. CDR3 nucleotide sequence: TGTGCCAGCAGCTTGCTGAAGGGGCACCGCTCCTACGAGCAGTACTTC. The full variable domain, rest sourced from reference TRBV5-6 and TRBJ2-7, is DAGVTQSPTHLIKTRGQQVTLRCSPKSGHDTVSWYQQALGQGPQFIFQYYEEEERQRGNFPDRFSGHQFPNYSSELNVNALLLGDSALYLCASSLLKGHRSYEQYFGPGTRLTVT.

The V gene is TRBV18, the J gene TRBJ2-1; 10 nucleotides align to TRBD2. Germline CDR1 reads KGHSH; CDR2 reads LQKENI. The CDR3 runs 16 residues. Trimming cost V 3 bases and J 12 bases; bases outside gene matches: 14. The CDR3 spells CASSPISTSGKGRQFF. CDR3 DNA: TGTGCCAGCTCACCTATAAGCACTAGCGGGAAGGGGAGGCAGTTCTTC.

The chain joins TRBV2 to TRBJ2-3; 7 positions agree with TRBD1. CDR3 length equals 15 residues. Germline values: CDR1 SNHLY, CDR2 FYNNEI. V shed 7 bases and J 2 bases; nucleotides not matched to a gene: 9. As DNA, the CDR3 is TGTGCCAGCACTGACCAGGGGGTTATCACAGATACGCAGTATTTT. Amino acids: CASTDQGVITDTQYF. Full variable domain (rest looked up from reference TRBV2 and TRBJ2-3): EPEVTQTPSHQVTQMGQEVILRCVPISNHLYFYWYRQILGQKVEFLVSFYNNEISEKSEIFDDQFSVERPDGSNFTLKIRSTKLEDSAMYFCASTDQGVITDTQYFGPGTRLTVL.

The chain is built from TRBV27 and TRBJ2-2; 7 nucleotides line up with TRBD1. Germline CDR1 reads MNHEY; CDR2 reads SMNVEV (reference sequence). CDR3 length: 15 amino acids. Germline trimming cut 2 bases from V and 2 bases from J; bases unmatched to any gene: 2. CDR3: CASSLRTGNTGELFF. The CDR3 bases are TGTGCCAGCAGTTTAAGGACAGGCAACACCGGGGAGCTGTTTTTT.

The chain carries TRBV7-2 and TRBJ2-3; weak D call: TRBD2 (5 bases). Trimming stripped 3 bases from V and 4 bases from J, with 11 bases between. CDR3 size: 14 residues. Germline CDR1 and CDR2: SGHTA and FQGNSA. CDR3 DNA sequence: TGTGCCAGCAGCTTTGGACTTCCCCCAGATACGCAGTATTTT. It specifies CASSFGLPPDTQYF.

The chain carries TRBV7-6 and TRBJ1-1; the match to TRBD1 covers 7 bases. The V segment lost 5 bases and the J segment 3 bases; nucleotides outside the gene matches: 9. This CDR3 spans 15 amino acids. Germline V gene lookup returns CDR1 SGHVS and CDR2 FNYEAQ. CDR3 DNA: TGTGCCAGCAGCCCTCTTGGACAGGAACACACTGAAGCTTTCTTT. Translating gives CASSPLGQEHTEAFF.

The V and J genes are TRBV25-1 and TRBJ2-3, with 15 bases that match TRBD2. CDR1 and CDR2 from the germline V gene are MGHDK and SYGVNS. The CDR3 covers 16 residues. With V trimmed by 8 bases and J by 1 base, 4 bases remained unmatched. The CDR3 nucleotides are TGTGCCAGCGGGACTAGCGGGAGGTGGGGCACAGATACGCAGTATTTT. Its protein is CASGTSGRWGTDTQYF.

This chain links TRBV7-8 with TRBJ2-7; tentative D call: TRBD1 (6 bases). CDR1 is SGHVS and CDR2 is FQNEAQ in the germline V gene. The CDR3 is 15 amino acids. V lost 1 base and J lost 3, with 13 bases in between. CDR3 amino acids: CASSLVQGINYEQYF. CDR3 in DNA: TGTGCCAGCAGCTTAGTCCAGGGGATCAACTACGAGCAGTACTTC.

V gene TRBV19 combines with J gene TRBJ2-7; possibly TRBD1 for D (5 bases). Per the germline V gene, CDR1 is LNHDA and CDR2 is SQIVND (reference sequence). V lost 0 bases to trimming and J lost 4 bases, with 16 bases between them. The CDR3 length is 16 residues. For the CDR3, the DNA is TGTGCCAGTAGTATAGATCTCGAAACAGGTCAATACGAGCAGTACTTC. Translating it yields CASSIDLETGQYEQYF.

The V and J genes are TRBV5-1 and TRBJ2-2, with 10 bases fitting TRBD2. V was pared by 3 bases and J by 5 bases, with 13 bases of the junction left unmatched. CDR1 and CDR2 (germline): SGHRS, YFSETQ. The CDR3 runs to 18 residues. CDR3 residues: CASSYPTAGGPGTGELFF. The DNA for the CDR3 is TGCGCCAGCAGCTACCCGACAGCGGGGGGGCCCGGAACCGGGGAGCTGTTTTTT.

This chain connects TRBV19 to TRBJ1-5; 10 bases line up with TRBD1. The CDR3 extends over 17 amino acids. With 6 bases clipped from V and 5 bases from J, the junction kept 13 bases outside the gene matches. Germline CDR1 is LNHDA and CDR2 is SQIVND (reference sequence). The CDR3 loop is CASRRSRQGAVYQPQHF. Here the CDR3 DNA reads TGTGCCAGTAGACGGTCCCGACAGGGGGCTGTTTATCAGCCCCAGCATTTT.

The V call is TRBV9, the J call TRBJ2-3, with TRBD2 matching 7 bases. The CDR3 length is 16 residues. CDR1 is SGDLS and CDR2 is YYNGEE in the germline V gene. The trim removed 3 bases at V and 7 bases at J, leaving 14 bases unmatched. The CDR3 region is CASSALERGRGNTQYF. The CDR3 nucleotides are TGTGCCAGCAGCGCGCTCGAGCGGGGCCGCGGGAATACGCAGTATTTT.

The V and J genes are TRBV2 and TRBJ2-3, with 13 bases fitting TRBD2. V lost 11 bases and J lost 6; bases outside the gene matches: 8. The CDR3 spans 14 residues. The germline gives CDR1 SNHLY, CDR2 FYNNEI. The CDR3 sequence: CASTSGGAWDTQYF. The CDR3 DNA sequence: TGTGCCTCTACTAGCGGGGGGGCCTGGGATACGCAGTATTTT. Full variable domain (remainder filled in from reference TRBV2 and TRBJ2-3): EPEVTQTPSHQVTQMGQEVILRCVPISNHLYFYWYRQILGQKVEFLVSFYNNEISEKSEIFDDQFSVERPDGSNFTLKIRSTKLEDSAMYFCASTSGGAWDTQYFGPGTRLTVL.

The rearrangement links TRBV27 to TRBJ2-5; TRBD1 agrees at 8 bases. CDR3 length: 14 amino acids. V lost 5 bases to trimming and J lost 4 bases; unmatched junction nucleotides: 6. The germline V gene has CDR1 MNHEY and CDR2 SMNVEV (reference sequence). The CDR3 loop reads CASSGGQALETQYF. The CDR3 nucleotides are TGTGCCAGCAGTGGGGGACAGGCTTTAGAGACCCAGTACTTC.

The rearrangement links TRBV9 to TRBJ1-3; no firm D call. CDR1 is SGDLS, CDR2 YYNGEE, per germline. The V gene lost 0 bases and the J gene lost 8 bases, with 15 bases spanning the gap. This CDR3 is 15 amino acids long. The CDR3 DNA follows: TGTGCCAGCAGCGTAGGGCGGCCTTGGAGGGACACCATATATTTT. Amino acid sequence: CASSVGRPWRDTIYF.